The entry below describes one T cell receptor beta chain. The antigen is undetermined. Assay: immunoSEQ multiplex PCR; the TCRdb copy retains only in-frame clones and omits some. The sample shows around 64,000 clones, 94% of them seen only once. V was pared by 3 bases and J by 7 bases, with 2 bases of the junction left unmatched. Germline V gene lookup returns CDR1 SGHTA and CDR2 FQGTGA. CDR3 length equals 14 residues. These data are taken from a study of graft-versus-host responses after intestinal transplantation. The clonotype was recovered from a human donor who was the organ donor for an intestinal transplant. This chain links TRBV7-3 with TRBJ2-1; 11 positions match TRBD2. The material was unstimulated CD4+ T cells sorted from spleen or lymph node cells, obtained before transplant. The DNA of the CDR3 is TGTGCCAGCAGCTTTAGCGGGGGGGCGAATGAGCAGTTCTTC. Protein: CASSFSGGANEQFF. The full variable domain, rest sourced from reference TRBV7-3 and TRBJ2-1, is GAGVSQTPSNKVTEKGKYVELRCDPISGHTALYWYRQSLGQGPEFLIYFQGTGAADDSGLPNDRFFAVRPEGSVSTLKIQRTERGDSAVYLCASSFSGGANEQFFGPGTRLTVL.